The 9 T cell receptor beta chains below all came from one sample that was sequenced in a study of blood T cell repertoires in COVID-19. Sequenced by immunoSEQ multiplex PCR; TCRdb stores in-frame clones only, minus some. The sample has approximately 20,000 clones; about 79% are singletons. The sequenced material came from peripheral blood. The receptors shown here come from a human donor in a cohort sampled during active COVID-19.

V is TRBV4-2 and J is TRBJ2-1, with 8 bases fitting TRBD2. V shed 0 bases and J 7 bases; nucleotides not matched to a gene: 8. Germline V gene lookup returns CDR1 LGHNA and CDR2 YNFKEQ. This CDR3 contains 16 residues. The CDR3 DNA reads TGTGCCAGCAGCCAAGATAGCGGGGTCCCGTCTAATGAGCAGTTCTTC. This translates into CASSQDSGVPSNEQFF.

The chain has TRBV28 and TRBJ2-7; no firm D call. Germline assignment: CDR1 MDHEN and CDR2 SYDVKM. The CDR3 extends over 10 amino acids. V was clipped by 10 bases and J by 4 bases, with 8 bases between them. CDR3 in DNA: TGTGCCACCGCCCAGTACGAGCAGTACTTC. Translated, it gives CATAQYEQYF.

This clone was counted only a few times. The chain employs TRBV30 and TRBJ1-1, with D uncertain. Germline-derived CDR1 and CDR2 are GTSNPN and SVGIG (reference sequence). The CDR3 contains 13 residues. Deletions cut 5 bases from V and 1 base from J, with 11 bases between. The DNA for the CDR3 is TGTGCCTGGGGTTCTCGTTGGAACACTGAAGCTTTCTTT. Protein product: CAWGSRWNTEAFF.

This clone is a singleton in its sample. Other DNA sequences within the sample encode an identical CDR3. The gene calls are TRBV6-5 and TRBJ2-7, with D perhaps TRBD2 (6 bases). From germline, CDR1 is MNHEY and CDR2 SVGAGI. V was shortened by 3 bases and J by 0 bases, with 9 bases between the two germline ends. The CDR3 runs 14 residues. The chain's CDR3 is CASSYRRDSYEQYF. The CDR3 bases are TGTGCCAGCAGTTATAGGCGGGACTCCTACGAGCAGTACTTC.

This chain's CDR3 is CASSDDGSQYF. Here the CDR3 DNA reads TGCGCCAGCAGTGATGACGGGAGTCAGTACTTC. The rearrangement uses TRBV10-1 and TRBJ2-7; weak D call: TRBD2 (6 bases). V was clipped by 3 bases and J by 10 bases, with 10 bases between them. CDR1 and CDR2 from the germline V gene are WNHNN and SYGVQD (reference sequence). The CDR3 covers 11 residues.

This chain joins TRBV19 and TRBJ1-5, with D unclear. The CDR3 sequence is 13 residues long. CDR1 LNHDA and CDR2 SQIVND come from the germline V gene (reference sequence). V lost 3 bases and J lost 6, with 9 bases in between. This CDR3 reads CASSIFEVQPQHF. The CDR3 region has the DNA TGTGCCAGTAGTATTTTTGAGGTTCAGCCCCAGCATTTT.

The CDR3 coding sequence is TGTGCCAGCACTTCCTCGTCCCCAGGGTTGAGCTACGAGCAGTACTTC. Amino acid sequence: CASTSSSPGLSYEQYF. The chain links TRBV28 to TRBJ2-7; D may be TRBD1 (5 bases). Germline values: CDR1 MDHEN, CDR2 SYDVKM. V lost 7 bases, J lost 3 bases, and 22 bases lay in between. This CDR3 spans 16 amino acids.

The chain couples TRBV29-1 to TRBJ2-3, with 9 bases that match TRBD2. V lost 6 bases to trimming and J lost 5 bases; unmatched junction nucleotides: 18. There are 17 residues in the CDR3. Per germline, CDR1 SQVTM and CDR2 ANQGSEA. The CDR3 loop is CSVLPYLSGSGGDTQYF. The CDR3 DNA reads TGCAGCGTCCTGCCCTACCTTAGCGGGAGTGGTGGAGATACGCAGTATTTT.

The table lists this clone with a few counts. The chain employs TRBV3-1 (or the pseudogene TRBV3-2) and TRBJ2-7, with 9 bases identical to TRBD1. The V segment lost 6 bases and the J segment 3 bases; nucleotides outside the gene matches: 9. This CDR3 has 15 amino acids. Germline loops: CDR1 LGHDT, CDR2 YNNKEL (reference sequence). The CDR3 DNA reads as TGTGCCAGCAGTCACCCCGGGACAGGGTACTACGAGCAGTACTTC. Amino acids: CASSHPGTGYYEQYF.